This T cell receptor (beta chain) is from a study of CD8 T cells in ankylosing spondylitis. Comments on this clonotype: Its specificity is not known. One end of the junction does not line up with germline, which may come from a read error.

Study conclusions and caveats: Reports of some motif variants in reactive arthritis synovial fluid and blood predate this one. Significant enrichment of disease-linked clones was reportedly seen in matched ankylosing spondylitis synovial fluid. For ankylosing spondylitis blood, a TCR beta motif of several highly homologous variants appeared characteristic.

The authors made TCR beta libraries by quantitative 5'-RACE with molecular barcodes. Each CDR3 protein gets one entry after TCRdb re-called the 5' RACE reads with MiXCR. This sample yields some 70,000 distinct CDR3 sequences, of which about 5.7% are seen a single time; around 2% belongs to the top ten. The sequencing sample was made of blood, either unsorted or a sorted T cell fraction (not recorded which). The origin of this receptor is a male donor with ankylosing spondylitis or in good health (not recorded which).

The CDR3 sequence is CVSSQEVTEMETQYF. The CDR3, as DNA: TGTGTCAGCAGCCAAGAAGTAACGGAAATGGAGACCCAGTACTTC. The chain joins TRBV4-2 to TRBJ2-5; D is uncertain. This CDR3 is 15 amino acids long. The germline V gene has CDR1 LGHNA and CDR2 YNFKEQ.